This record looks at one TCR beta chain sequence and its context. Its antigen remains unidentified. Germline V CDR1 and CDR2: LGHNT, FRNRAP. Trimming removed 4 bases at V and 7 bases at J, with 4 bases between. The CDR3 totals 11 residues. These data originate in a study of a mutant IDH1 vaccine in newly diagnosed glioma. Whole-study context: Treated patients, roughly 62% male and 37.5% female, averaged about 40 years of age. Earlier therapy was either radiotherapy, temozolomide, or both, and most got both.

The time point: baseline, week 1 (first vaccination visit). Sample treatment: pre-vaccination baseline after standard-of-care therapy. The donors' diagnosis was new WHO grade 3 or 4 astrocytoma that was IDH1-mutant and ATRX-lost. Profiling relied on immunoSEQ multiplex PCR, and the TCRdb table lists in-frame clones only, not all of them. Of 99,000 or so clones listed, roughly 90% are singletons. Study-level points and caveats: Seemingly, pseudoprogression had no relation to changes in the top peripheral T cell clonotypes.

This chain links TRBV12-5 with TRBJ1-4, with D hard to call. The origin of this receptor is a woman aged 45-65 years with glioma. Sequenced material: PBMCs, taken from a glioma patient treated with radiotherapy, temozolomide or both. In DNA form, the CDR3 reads TGTGCTAGTGGTTCGGGTGAAAAACTGTTTTTT. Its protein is CASGSGEKLFF.